Presented here are 16 T cell receptor beta chains from one specimen sequenced in a study of metastatic and nonmetastatic thyroid tumors. Via MiXCR, TCRdb re-called the PCR reads. The sample carries around 45,000 clones, less than 3.5% recorded once. Patients underwent thyroid surgery, and none had received any treatment before it. What was sequenced was blood. The receptors stem from a female donor with papillary thyroid cancer or a benign thyroid nodule (not recorded which). Some clones in this sample may be carry-over from other donors' samples.

This clone was counted many times. The chain uses TRBV3-1 and TRBJ1-2; 7 bases are shared with TRBD1. V lost 4 bases and J lost 6; bases outside the gene matches: 8. CDR3 length: 14 residues. Germline V gene lookup returns CDR1 LGHDT and CDR2 YNNKEL (reference sequence). This CDR3 is CASSRQGQQDGYTF. CDR3 nucleotide sequence: TGTGCCAGCAGCCGACAGGGACAGCAGGATGGCTACACCTTC.

This clone was observed a few times. Being one base from a much bigger clone, this may be a read error. The chain links TRBV6-2 or TRBV6-3 to TRBJ1-5, with unresolved D. The CDR3 length is 13 residues. Germline values: CDR1 MNHEY, CDR2 SVGEGT. Trimming took off 5 bases at V and 4 bases at J, with 9 bases between the two ends. Written as DNA, the CDR3 is TGTGCCAGCAGTGGGTCTGTGAATCAGCCCCAGCATTTT. It specifies CASSGSVNQPQHF.

V and J are TRBV28 and TRBJ1-2, with a weak D call TRBD1 (5 bases). Deletions cut 5 bases from V and 4 bases from J, with 14 bases between. CDR1 and CDR2 (germline): MDHEN, SYDVKM. CDR3 length equals 14 residues. CDR3 region: CASSPPSGAYGYTF. The CDR3 DNA reads as TGTGCCAGCAGTCCCCCCTCCGGGGCCTATGGCTACACCTTC.

Ten or more counts support this clone. The chain recombines TRBV19 with TRBJ2-3, with D possibly matching TRBD2 (6 bases). V was cut by 6 bases and J by 2 bases, with 15 bases left in between. CDR1 and CDR2 (germline): LNHDA, SQIVND (reference sequence). This CDR3 spans 15 amino acids. For the CDR3, the DNA is TGTGCCAGTAGGGGGACTTGGCCCCTCACAGATACGCAGTATTTT. The encoded protein is CASRGTWPLTDTQYF.

This clone was picked up many times. The chain uses TRBV5-1 and TRBJ2-7; D possibly corresponds to TRBD1 (6 bases). CDR3 length: 14 amino acids. V lost 4 bases, J lost 0 bases, and 11 bases lay in between. CDR1 is SGHRS, CDR2 YFSETQ, per germline. CDR3 sequence reads: CASSVGTNSYEQYF. CDR3 nucleotide sequence: TGCGCCAGCAGCGTCGGGACAAACTCCTACGAGCAGTACTTC.

In its sample, this clone is medium-sized. The chain recombines TRBV27 with TRBJ2-1; D is possibly TRBD2 (5 bases). V lost 4 bases and J 7 bases, leaving 26 bases between the germline ends. Germline CDR1 is MNHEY and CDR2 is SMNVEV (reference sequence). The CDR3 is made up of 18 amino acids. CDR3 loop: CASSSPLFSEVCYNEQFF. CDR3 bases: TGTGCCAGCAGTTCCCCCCTTTTTAGCGAGGTCTGCTATAATGAGCAGTTCTTC.

The V and J genes are TRBV12-3 or TRBV12-4 and TRBJ1-2; perhaps TRBD1 as D (5 bases). Trimming cost V 6 bases and J 8 bases, with 13 bases left between them. The CDR3 covers 12 residues. The CDR3 coding sequence is TGTGCCAGCAGACCCGGGGGTTCCGGCTACACCTTC. This encodes CASRPGGSGYTF.

This clone was counted at least ten times. This rearrangement joins TRBV12-5 to TRBJ2-6; the D is unclear. The CDR3 has 15 amino acids. V lost 6 bases and J 0 bases, leaving 9 bases between the germline ends. CDR1 and CDR2 (germline): LGHNT, FRNRAP. The CDR3 DNA reads as TGTGCTAGTGGCATTGCAACCTCTGGGGCCAACGTCCTGACTTTC. Translated: CASGIATSGANVLTF.

The rearrangement joins TRBV6-5 to TRBJ2-6; D unclear. This CDR3 has 15 amino acids. Germline V CDR1 and CDR2: MNHEY, SVGAGI. Between the trimmed V and J ends, which lost 3 bases and 0 bases, there was a span of 6 bases. The CDR3 DNA reads as TGTGCCAGCAGTTATCTGTTCTCTGGGGCCAACGTCCTGACTTTC. Protein product: CASSYLFSGANVLTF.

This clone was found a few times. The rearrangement joins TRBV5-1 to TRBJ1-3; no clear D gene. V shed 6 bases and J shed 4 bases, with 20 bases lying between them. CDR1 is SGHRS, CDR2 YFSETQ, per germline. The length of the CDR3 is 16 residues. The CDR3 region has the DNA TGCGCCAGCACCCGGTTTGGGGTAACTACGGGAAACACCATATATTTT. Protein sequence: CASTRFGVTTGNTIYF.

This sequence joins TRBV20-1 and TRBJ2-7; D unresolved. Looked up from germline, CDR1 is DFQATT and CDR2 is SNEGSKA (reference sequence). CDR3 length equals 12 residues. Trimming shortened V by 0 bases and J by 0 bases, and 3 bases separated the two germline ends. The CDR3 DNA reads as TGCAGTGCTAGAGAAGTCTCCTACGAGCAGTACTTC. This translates into CSAREVSYEQYF.

This clone was detected once. This chain uses TRBV18 with TRBJ1-4; no definite D call. Germline V gene data show CDR1 as KGHSH and CDR2 as LQKENI. The V and J ends lost 2 bases and 4 bases respectively, with 11 bases between them. The CDR3 runs to 15 residues. Here the CDR3 reads CASSPLRGDNEKLFF. In nucleotides, the CDR3 is TGTGCCAGCTCACCATTGAGAGGCGATAATGAAAAACTGTTTTTT.

This clone was seen repeatedly, ten times or more. V is TRBV5-6 and J is TRBJ1-5; maybe TRBD1 (6 bases). The CDR3 consists of 14 residues. V was cut by 2 bases and J by 7 bases, with 13 bases left in between. CDR1 and CDR2 from the germline V gene are SGHDT and YYEEEE. The CDR3 DNA reads TGTGCCAGCAGCTTCAGGGACATGGGGCAGCCCCAGCATTTT. Amino acids: CASSFRDMGQPQHF.

Within the sample, this clone is medium-sized. The chain has TRBV6-1 and TRBJ2-2; D may be TRBD1 or TRBD2 (6 bases each). Germline V gene sequence: CDR1 MNHNS, CDR2 SASEGT. The CDR3 is made up of 15 amino acids. The V and J ends lost 8 bases and 3 bases respectively, with 16 bases between them. The CDR3, as DNA: TGTGCCAGCGGGGGGCGTGGGGGAGACACCGGGGAGCTGTTTTTT. Its translation is CASGGRGGDTGELFF.

This chain uses TRBV2 with TRBJ2-7; TRBD1 agrees at 11 bases. The CDR3 length is 14 residues. Unmatched junction bases numbered 4, after V lost 6 bases and J lost 3 bases. From germline, CDR1 is SNHLY and CDR2 FYNNEI. Here the CDR3 reads CASSTGQGGYEQYF. The CDR3, as DNA: TGTGCCAGCAGCACGGGACAGGGGGGCTACGAGCAGTACTTC.

By proportion, this clone is medium-sized. V gene TRBV24-1 combines with J gene TRBJ1-5; weak D call: TRBD1 (6 bases). This CDR3 spans 16 amino acids. Trimming cost V 1 base and J 4 bases, with 13 bases left between them. Germline CDR1 reads KGHDR; CDR2 reads SFDVKD. Here the CDR3 DNA reads TGTGCCACCAGTGATTTTTCAGGGGATAAGAATCAGCCCCAGCATTTT. It specifies CATSDFSGDKNQPQHF.